The subject of this entry is one T cell receptor (beta chain). Its specificity is not known. J gave up 4 bases and V 0 bases, and 9 bases lay outside the gene matches. Germline values: CDR1 LGHNA, CDR2 YNFKEQ. The CDR3 consists of 17 residues. This sample is part of a study of cytomegalovirus exposure and HLA in healthy donors. Study-level results: In vitro confirmation showed a few CMV-associated chains to be CMV antigen specific.

Profiled with immunoSEQ multiplex PCR; TCRdb holds only in-frame clones, not every one. The sample includes approximately 110,000 clones, about 90% of them seen just once. The receptor was derived from a woman aged 18-29 years in good health and CMV-seronegative. Sequenced material: PBMCs. The rearrangement uses TRBV4-2 and TRBJ1-5, with 7 bases aligning to TRBD1. The CDR3: CASSQDGQVGTNQPQHF. CDR3 sequence (DNA): TGTGCCAGCAGCCAAGATGGACAGGTCGGAACTAATCAGCCCCAGCATTTT.